The 8 T cell receptor beta chains below were found in one sample sequenced in a study of Ad26.COV2.S vaccination and SARS-CoV-2 variants. Treatment denoted: approximately 18 received Ad26.COV2.S at low or high dose, single or two shots; roughly five received placebo; per-sample allocation not given. At day 63 after the first vaccine or placebo injection, samples were drawn. Data came from immunoSEQ multiplex PCR; TCRdb stores just in-frame clones and leaves some out. This sample has 300,000 to 350,000 clones, with 88% found just once. The sample here was peripheral blood, taken in a trial of Ad26.COV2.S vaccine versus placebo. The receptors originated from a person between 18 and 60 years old who received the Ad26.COV2.S COVID-19 vaccine or a placebo.

This chain connects TRBV6-5 to TRBJ1-5; TRBD1 agrees at 7 bases. V shed 7 bases, J shed 2 bases, and the junction held 8 bases outside the gene matches. The germline gives CDR1 MNHEY, CDR2 SVGAGI. This CDR3 is built from 15 residues. The chain's CDR3 is CASKGVGTGNQPQHF. The CDR3 region has the DNA TGTGCCAGCAAGGGGGTGGGGACAGGCAATCAGCCCCAGCATTTT.

This clone was observed once. This chain links TRBV18 with TRBJ2-2; 9 bases are a match to TRBD1. V was clipped by 6 bases and J by 7 bases; unmatched bases: 6. CDR1 and CDR2 from the germline V gene are KGHSH and LQKENI. This CDR3 contains 14 residues. The CDR3 region is CASSRDRANGELFF. The CDR3, as DNA: TGTGCCAGCTCTCGGGACAGGGCTAACGGGGAGCTGTTTTTT.

The chain has TRBV4-2 and TRBJ1-1, with 9 bases matching TRBD1. This CDR3 comprises 15 residues. Germline loops: CDR1 LGHNA, CDR2 YNFKEQ. The V gene end was trimmed by 3 bases and the J gene end by 4 bases; junction bases not matched to a gene: 6. The CDR3 nucleotides read TGTGCCAGCAGCCATGACAGGGGGAGGGTCACTGAAGCTTTCTTT. Protein sequence: CASSHDRGRVTEAFF.

V is TRBV6-2 or TRBV6-3 and J is TRBJ1-1, with 11 bases fitting TRBD1. Germline CDR1 MNHEY, CDR2 SVGEGT. The CDR3 extends over 13 amino acids. Losses at the gene ends were 5 bases for V and 7 bases for J; bases not matched to a gene: 3. CDR3 amino acids: CASSGQGAFEAFF. The CDR3 coding sequence is TGTGCCAGCAGTGGACAGGGGGCTTTTGAAGCTTTCTTT.

There are a few counts of this clone. V gene TRBV3-1 (or the pseudogene TRBV3-2) combines with J gene TRBJ1-1; D gene ambiguous. Germline loops: CDR1 LGHDT, CDR2 YNNKEL (reference sequence). The length of the CDR3 is 14 residues. V was shortened by 2 bases and J by 1 base, with 8 bases between the two germline ends. CDR3 sequence reads: CASSQFAGNTEAFF. CDR3 bases: TGTGCCAGCAGCCAATTCGCAGGGAACACTGAAGCTTTCTTT.

V is TRBV5-1 and J is TRBJ2-2; 9 positions match TRBD2. After removal of 6 bases from V and 6 bases from J, the junction contained 6 bases not matched to a gene. The CDR3 is 14 residues long. Germline lookup yields CDR1 SGHRS and CDR2 YFSETQ. CDR3 protein: CASMGLAGPGELFF. The CDR3 DNA follows: TGCGCCAGCATGGGGCTAGCGGGACCCGGGGAGCTGTTTTTT.

The V gene is TRBV7-3, the J gene TRBJ2-3; 8 bases map to TRBD2. Germline V CDR1 and CDR2: SGHTA, FQGTGA. The CDR3 consists of 14 residues. V gave up 5 bases and J gave up 2 bases; unmatched junction bases: 3. The CDR3 region has the DNA TGTGCCAGCAGCCTGGGACTAGTCACAGATACGCAGTATTTT. Translated, it gives CASSLGLVTDTQYF. The complete variable domain, with remaining parts taken from reference TRBV7-3 and TRBJ2-3, reads GAGVSQTPSNKVTEKGKYVELRCDPISGHTALYWYRQSLGQGPEFLIYFQGTGAADDSGLPNDRFFAVRPEGSVSTLKIQRTERGDSAVYLCASSLGLVTDTQYFGPGTRLTVL.

J is TRBJ2-5 and V is TRBV6-1; TRBD1 matches 9 bases. The V segment lost 2 bases and the J segment 2 bases; nucleotides outside the gene matches: 6. This CDR3 is built from 16 residues. Looked up from germline, CDR1 is MNHNS and CDR2 is SASEGT. Written as DNA, the CDR3 is TGTGCCAGCAGTGAATTTCGAGGGACAGGGCAAGAGACCCAGTACTTC. Amino acids: CASSEFRGTGQETQYF.